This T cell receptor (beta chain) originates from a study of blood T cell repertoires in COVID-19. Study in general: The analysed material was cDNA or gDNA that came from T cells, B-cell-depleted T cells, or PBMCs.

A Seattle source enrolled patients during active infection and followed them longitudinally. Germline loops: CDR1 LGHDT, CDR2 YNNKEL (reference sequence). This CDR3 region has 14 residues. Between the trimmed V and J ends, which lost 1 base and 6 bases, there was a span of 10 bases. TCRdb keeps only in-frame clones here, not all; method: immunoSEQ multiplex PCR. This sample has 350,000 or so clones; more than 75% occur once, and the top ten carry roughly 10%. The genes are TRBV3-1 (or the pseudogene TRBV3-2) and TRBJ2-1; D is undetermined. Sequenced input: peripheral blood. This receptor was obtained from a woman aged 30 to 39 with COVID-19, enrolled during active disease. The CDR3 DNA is TGTGCCAGCAGCCAAGGTCCCAGTACCAATGAGCAGTTCTTC. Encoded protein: CASSQGPSTNEQFF.